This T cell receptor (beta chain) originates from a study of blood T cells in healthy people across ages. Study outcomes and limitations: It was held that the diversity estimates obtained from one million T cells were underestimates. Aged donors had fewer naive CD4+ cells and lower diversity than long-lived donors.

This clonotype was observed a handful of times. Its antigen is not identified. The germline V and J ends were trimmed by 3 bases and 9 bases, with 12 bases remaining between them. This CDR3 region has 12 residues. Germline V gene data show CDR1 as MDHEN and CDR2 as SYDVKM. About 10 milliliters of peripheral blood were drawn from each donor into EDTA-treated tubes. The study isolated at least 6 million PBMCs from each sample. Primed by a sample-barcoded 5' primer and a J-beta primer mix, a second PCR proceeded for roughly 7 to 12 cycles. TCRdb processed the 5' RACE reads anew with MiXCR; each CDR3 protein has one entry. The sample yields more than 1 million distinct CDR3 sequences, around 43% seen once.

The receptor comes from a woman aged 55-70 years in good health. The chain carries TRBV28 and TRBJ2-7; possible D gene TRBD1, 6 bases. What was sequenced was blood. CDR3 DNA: TGTGCCAGCAGTTTTTGGGGGCCGGGGCAGTACTTC. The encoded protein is CASSFWGPGQYF.